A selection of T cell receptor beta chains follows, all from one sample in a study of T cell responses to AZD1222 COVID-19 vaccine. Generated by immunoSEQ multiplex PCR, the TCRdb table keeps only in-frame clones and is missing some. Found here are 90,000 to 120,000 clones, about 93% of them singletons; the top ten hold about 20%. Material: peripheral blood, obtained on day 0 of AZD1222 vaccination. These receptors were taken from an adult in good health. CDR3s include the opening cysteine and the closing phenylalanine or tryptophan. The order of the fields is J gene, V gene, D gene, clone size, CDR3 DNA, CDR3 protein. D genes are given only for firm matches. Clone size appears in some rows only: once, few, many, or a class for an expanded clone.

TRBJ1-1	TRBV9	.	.	TGTGCCAGCACCACCGACACCTTGAACACTGAAGCTTTCTTT	CASTTDTLNTEAFF
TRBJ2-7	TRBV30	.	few	TGTGCCTGGAACCGCCCCCAAAGGGGCCTCTACGAGCAGTACTTC	CAWNRPQRGLYEQYF
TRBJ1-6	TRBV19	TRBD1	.	TGTGCCAGTAGTACCTCCGGCGGGACAGGGCTTTTCCCCCTCCACTTT	CASSTSGGTGLFPLHF
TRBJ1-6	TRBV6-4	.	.	TGTGCCAGCAGTGGATACAGGGAATACTATAATTCACCCCTCCACTTT	CASSGYREYYNSPLHF
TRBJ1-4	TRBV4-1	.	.	TGCGCCAGCAGCCAAAGAAGTGGTGGAAACAATGAAAAACTGTTTTTT	CASSQRSGGNNEKLFF
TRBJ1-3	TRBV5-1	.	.	TGCGCCAGCAGCTCGGAGACCAGCTCTGGAAACACCATATATTTT	CASSSETSSGNTIYF
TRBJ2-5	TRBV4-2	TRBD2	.	TGTGCCAGCAGCCAAGAGCGGGGGGGCCAAGAGACCCAGTACTTC	CASSQERGGQETQYF
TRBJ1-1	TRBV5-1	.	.	TGCGCCAGCAGCTTGGGAGTGGAAACTGAAGCTTTCTTT	CASSLGVETEAFF
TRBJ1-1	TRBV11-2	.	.	TGTGCCAGCAGCTTTCTCGGGAGCACTGAAGCTTTCTTT	CASSFLGSTEAFF
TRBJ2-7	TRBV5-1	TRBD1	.	TGCGCCAGCAGCTTGGACAGGGGATTTGGGGAGCAGTACTTC	CASSLDRGFGEQYF
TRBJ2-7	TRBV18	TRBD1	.	TGTGCCAGCTCCCTATTAACAGGGGGCTGGGAATACGAGCAGTACTTC	CASSLLTGGWEYEQYF
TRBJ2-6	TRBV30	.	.	TGTGCCTGGAGTCCCTTGGGGGCAACCGGGGTCTCTGGGGCCAACGTCCTGACTTTC	CAWSPLGATGVSGANVLTF
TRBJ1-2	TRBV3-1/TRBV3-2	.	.	TGTGCCAGCAGCCAAGACTTCACGGGTCTCGGCTACACCTTC	CASSQDFTGLGYTF
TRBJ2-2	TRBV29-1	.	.	TGCAGCGTTCGAAAGGGGCCCGCCACCGGGGAGCTGTTTTTT	CSVRKGPATGELFF
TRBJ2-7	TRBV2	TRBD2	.	TGTGCCAGCAGTGAATTGGTAGCGGGGGGATACGAGCAGTACTTC	CASSELVAGGYEQYF
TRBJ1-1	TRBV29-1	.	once	TGCAGCGTAATCATGAACACTGAAGCTTTCTTT	CSVIMNTEAFF
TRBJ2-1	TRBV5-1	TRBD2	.	TGCGCCAGCAGCTCCTTTGCGGGGGGGCCTGTAGAGCAGTTCTTC	CASSSFAGGPVEQFF
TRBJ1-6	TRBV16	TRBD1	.	TGTGCCAGCGGAGCGACAGGGCCAAATTCACCCCTCCACTTT	CASGATGPNSPLHF
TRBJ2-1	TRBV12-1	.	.	TGTGCCAGCAGCTTTCAAACTAGCGGGGTCGGTGAGCAGTTCTTC	CASSFQTSGVGEQFF
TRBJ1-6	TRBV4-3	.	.	TGCGCCAGCAGCCAAGCGGAACAAAATAATTCACCCCTCCACTTT	CASSQAEQNNSPLHF
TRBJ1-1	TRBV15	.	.	TGTGCCACCAGCAGATACACAGGGAACACTGAAGCTTTCTTT	CATSRYTGNTEAFF
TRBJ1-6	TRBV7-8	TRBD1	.	TGTGCCAGCAGCTTGGGACAGTGGGATTCACCCCTCCACTTT	CASSLGQWDSPLHF
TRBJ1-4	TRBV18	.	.	TGTGCCAGCTCACCGCAGGGACTAAATGAAAAACTGTTTTTT	CASSPQGLNEKLFF
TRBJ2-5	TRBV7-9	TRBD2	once	TGTGCCAGCAGCTTAGAGTGGACTAGCGGGGCGGCGACGGAGACCCAGTACTTC	CASSLEWTSGAATETQYF
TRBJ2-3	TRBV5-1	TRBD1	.	TGCGCCAGCAGCTTGGGGGACAGGGAAACAGATACGCAGTATTTT	CASSLGDRETDTQYF
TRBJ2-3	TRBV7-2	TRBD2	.	TGTGCCAGCAGCTCCGGACTAGTCGGGGGCACAGATACGCAGTATTTT	CASSSGLVGGTDTQYF
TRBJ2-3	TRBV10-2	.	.	TGCGCCAGCAGTCCTTGGGGGGGGGCTGATACGCAGTATTTT	CASSPWGGADTQYF
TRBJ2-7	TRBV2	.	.	TGTGCCAGCAGTGAGATACACGAGCAGTACTTC	CASSEIHEQYF
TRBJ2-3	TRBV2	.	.	TGTGCCAGCAGGGCCTCTAGCGCCAGCGCAGATACGCAGTATTTT	CASRASSASADTQYF